The TCR beta chain under discussion was sequenced for a study of blood T cell repertoires in COVID-19. At the level of the study: Acute and convalescent COVID-19 samples came from the United States, Italy and Spain.

V was cut by 0 bases and J by 7 bases, with 15 bases left in between. This CDR3 has 15 residues. Germline V lookup: CDR1 SGHAT, CDR2 FQNNGV. Profiling relied on immunoSEQ multiplex PCR, and the TCRdb table lists in-frame clones only, not all of them. The table includes about 330,000 clones, more than 75% detected once. The TCR was taken from a woman in her 50s with active or convalescent COVID-19. The sample consisted of peripheral blood. This chain joins TRBV11-2 and TRBJ1-2; D is unclear. The CDR3 DNA reads TGTGCCAGCAGCTTAGATCCGGCGGGGAGAGCTGGCTACACCTTC. As protein: CASSLDPAGRAGYTF.